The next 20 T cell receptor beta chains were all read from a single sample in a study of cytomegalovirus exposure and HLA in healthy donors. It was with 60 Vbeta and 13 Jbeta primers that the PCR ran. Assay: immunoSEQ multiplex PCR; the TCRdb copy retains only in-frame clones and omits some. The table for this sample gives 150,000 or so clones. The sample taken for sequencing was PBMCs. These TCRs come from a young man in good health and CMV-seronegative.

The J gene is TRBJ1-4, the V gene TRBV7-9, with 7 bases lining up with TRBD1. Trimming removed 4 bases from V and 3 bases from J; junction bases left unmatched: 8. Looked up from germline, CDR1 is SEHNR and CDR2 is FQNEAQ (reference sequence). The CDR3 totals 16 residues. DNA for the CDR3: TGTGCCAGCAGCTCGGACAGGAGCGGCGCTAATGAAAAACTGTTTTTT. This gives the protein CASSSDRSGANEKLFF.

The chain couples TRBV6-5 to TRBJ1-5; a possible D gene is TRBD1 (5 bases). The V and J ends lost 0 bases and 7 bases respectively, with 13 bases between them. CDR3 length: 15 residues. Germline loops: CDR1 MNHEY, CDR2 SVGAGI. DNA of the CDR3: TGTGCCAGCAGTTACTCTTGGCAGGGAGGGCAGCCCCAGCATTTT. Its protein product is CASSYSWQGGQPQHF.

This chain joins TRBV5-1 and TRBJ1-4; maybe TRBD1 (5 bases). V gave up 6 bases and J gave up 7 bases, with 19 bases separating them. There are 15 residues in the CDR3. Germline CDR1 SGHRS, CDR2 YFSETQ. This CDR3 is CASTYLGGKGEKLFF. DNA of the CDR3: TGCGCCAGCACGTACTTGGGGGGAAAGGGTGAAAAACTGTTTTTT.

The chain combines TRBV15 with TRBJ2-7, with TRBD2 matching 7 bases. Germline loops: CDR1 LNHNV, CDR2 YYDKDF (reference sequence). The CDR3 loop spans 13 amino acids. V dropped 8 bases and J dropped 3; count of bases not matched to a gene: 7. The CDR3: CATAREAVYEQYF. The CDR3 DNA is TGTGCCACCGCCCGGGAGGCCGTCTACGAGCAGTACTTC.

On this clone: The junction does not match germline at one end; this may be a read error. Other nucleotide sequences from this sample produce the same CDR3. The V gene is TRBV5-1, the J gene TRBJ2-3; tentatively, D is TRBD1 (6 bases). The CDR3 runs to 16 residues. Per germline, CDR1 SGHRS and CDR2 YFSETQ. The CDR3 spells CASSLDSGEWRDTQYF. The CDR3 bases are TGCGCTAGCAGCTTGGACTCAGGGGAGTGGAGAGATACGCAGTATTTT.

The CDR3 loop reads CASSLPGLADNEQFF. The CDR3, as DNA: TGTGCCAGCAGCTTACCGGGACTAGCGGACAATGAGCAGTTCTTC. The chain has TRBV5-6 and TRBJ2-1, with 11 bases fitting TRBD2. V shed 2 bases, J shed 5 bases, and the junction held 3 bases outside the gene matches. The CDR3 loop spans 15 amino acids. Germline V gene lookup returns CDR1 SGHDT and CDR2 YYEEEE.

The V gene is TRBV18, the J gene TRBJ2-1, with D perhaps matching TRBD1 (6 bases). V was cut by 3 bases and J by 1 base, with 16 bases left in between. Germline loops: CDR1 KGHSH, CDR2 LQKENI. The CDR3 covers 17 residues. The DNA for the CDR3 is TGTGCCAGCTCACCGAACACAGGGCTTTCTTCCTACAATGAGCAGTTCTTC. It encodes CASSPNTGLSSYNEQFF.

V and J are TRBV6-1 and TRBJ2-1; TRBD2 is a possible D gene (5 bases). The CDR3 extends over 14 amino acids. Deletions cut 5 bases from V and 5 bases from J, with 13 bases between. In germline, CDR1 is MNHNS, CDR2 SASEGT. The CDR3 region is CASSLWESHNEQFF. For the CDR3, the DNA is TGTGCCAGCAGTCTATGGGAGTCCCACAATGAGCAGTTCTTC.

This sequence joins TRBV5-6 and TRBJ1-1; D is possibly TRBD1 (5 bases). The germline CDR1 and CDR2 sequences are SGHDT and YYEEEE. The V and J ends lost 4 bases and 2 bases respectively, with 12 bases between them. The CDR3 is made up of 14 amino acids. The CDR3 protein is CASSGTAGNTEAFF. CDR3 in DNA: TGTGCCAGCAGCGGGACGGCGGGAAACACTGAAGCTTTCTTT.

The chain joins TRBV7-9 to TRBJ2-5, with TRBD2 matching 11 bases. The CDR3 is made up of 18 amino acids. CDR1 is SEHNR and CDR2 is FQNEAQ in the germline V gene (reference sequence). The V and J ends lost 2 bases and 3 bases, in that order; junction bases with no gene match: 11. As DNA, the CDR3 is TGTGCCAGCAGCTTACCCCCTCGACTAGCGGGAAATAAAGAGACCCAGTACTTC. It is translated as CASSLPPRLAGNKETQYF.

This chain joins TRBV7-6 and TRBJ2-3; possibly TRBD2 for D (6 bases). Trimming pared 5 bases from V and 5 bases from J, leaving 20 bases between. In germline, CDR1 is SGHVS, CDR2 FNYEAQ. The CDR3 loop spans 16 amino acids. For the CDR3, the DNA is TGTGCCAGCAGCCTTTGGGACTCACCCCGGGGAGATACGCAGTATTTT. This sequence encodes CASSLWDSPRGDTQYF.

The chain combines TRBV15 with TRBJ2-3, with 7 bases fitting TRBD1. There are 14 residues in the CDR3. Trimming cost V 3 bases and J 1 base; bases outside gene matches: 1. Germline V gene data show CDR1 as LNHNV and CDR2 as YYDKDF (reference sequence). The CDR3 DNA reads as TGTGCCACCAGCAGGGGACAGCGCACAGATACGCAGTATTTT. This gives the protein CATSRGQRTDTQYF.

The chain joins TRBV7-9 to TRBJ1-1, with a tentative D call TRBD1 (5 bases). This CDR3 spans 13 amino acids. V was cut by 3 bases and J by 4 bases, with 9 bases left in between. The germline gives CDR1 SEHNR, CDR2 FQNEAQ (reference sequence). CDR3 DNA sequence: TGTGCCAGCAGCTTTACCGGGGGCACTGAAGCTTTCTTT. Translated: CASSFTGGTEAFF.

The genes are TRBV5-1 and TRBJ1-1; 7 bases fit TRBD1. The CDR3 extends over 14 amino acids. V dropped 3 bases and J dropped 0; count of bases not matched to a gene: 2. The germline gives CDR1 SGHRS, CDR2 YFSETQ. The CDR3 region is CASSSGQMNTEAFF. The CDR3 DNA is TGCGCCAGCAGCTCGGGACAGATGAACACTGAAGCTTTCTTT. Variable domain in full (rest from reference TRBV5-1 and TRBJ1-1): KAGVTQTPRYLIKTRGQQVTLSCSPISGHRSVSWYQQTPGQGLQFLFEYFSETQRNKGNFPGRFSGRQFSNSRSEMNVSTLELGDSALYLCASSSGQMNTEAFFGQGTRLTVV.

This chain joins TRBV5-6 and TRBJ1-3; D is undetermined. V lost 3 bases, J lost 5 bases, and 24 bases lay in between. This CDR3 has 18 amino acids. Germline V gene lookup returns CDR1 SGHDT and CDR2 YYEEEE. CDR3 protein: CASSYYHLWVANRNTIYF. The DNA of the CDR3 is TGTGCCAGCAGCTACTATCATCTTTGGGTGGCCAACCGAAACACCATATATTTT.

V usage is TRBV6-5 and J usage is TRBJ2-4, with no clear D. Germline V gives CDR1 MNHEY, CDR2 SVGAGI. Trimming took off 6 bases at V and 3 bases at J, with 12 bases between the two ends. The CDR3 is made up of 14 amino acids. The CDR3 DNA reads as TGTGCCAGCAGAAAAAATGCGGTCAAAAACATTCAGTACTTC. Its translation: CASRKNAVKNIQYF.

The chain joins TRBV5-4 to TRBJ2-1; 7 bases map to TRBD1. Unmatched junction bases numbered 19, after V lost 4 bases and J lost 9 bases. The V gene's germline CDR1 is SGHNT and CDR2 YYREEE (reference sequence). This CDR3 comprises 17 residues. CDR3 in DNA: TGTGCCAGCAGCACACCAAGACAGGGCCCTTATTCGGGTGAGCAGTTCTTC. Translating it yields CASSTPRQGPYSGEQFF.

The CDR3 nucleotides are TGTGCCAGCATCCGGGACAGGGTGGGTTCTGAAGCTTTCTTT. It encodes CASIRDRVGSEAFF. The chain joins TRBV6-5 to TRBJ1-1; 9 bases line up with TRBD1. The germline V gene has CDR1 MNHEY and CDR2 SVGAGI. V was clipped by 7 bases and J by 6 bases; unmatched bases: 9. This CDR3 spans 14 amino acids.

CDR3 DNA sequence: TGCGCCAGCAGCGAGGGCGGGGGGGACTATGGCTACACCTTC. Its protein product is CASSEGGGDYGYTF. V usage is TRBV5-1 and J usage is TRBJ1-2, with a tentative D call TRBD1 (5 bases). CDR3 length: 14 amino acids. Germline loops: CDR1 SGHRS, CDR2 YFSETQ. The V gene lost 4 bases and the J gene lost 3 bases, with 13 bases spanning the gap.

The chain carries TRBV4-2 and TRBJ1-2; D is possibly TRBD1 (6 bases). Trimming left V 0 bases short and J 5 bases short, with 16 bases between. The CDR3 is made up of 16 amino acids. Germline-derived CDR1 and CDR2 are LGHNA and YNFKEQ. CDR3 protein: CASSQEWQGRGYGYTF. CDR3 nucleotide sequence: TGTGCCAGCAGCCAAGAATGGCAGGGGCGCGGGTATGGCTACACCTTC.